This record covers a single TCR beta chain. The data belong to a study of T cell changes during pregnancy in multiple sclerosis. Germline V gene data show CDR1 as MNHEY and CDR2 as SMNVEV (reference sequence). The CDR3 consists of 12 residues. Deletions cut 5 bases from V and 6 bases from J, with 10 bases between. Sequencing was performed with immunoSEQ multiplex PCR; in TCRdb, only in-frame clones are kept and a portion is missing. This sample has 70,000 to 95,000 clones, with 94% found just once. The source material was peripheral blood, sampled in the third trimester of pregnancy. The chain employs TRBV27 and TRBJ1-2; weak D call: TRBD1 (6 bases). The sequence was collected from a female donor with multiple sclerosis, enrolled in a pregnancy study. CDR3 nucleotide sequence: TGTGCCAGCAGTCGTCCAGGGGATGGCTACACCTTC. This translates into CASSRPGDGYTF.